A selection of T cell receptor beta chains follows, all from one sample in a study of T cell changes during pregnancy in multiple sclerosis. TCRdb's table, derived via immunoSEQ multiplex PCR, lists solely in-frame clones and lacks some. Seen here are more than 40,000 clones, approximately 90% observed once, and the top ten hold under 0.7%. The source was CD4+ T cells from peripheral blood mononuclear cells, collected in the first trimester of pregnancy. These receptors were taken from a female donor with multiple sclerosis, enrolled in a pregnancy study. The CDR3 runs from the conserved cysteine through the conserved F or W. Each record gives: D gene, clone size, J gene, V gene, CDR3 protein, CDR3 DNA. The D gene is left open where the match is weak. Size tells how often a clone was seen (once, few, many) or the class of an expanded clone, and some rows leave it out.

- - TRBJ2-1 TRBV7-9 CASSSYRVNEQFF TGTGCCAGCAGCTCCTACAGGGTTAATGAGCAGTTCTTC
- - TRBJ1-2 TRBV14 CASSQDYSYGYTF TGTGCCAGCAGCCAAGATTACTCTTATGGCTACACCTTC
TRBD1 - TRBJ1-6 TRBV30 CAWSVKPGQGANYNSPLHF TGTGCCTGGAGTGTAAAGCCCGGACAGGGGGCCAACTATAATTCACCCCTCCACTTT
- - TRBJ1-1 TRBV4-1 CASSQVSFPEAFF TGCGCCAGCAGCCAAGTTTCTTTTCCTGAAGCTTTCTTT
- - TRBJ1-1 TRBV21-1 CASSIRQGRDTEAFF TGTGCCAGCAGCATTCGACAGGGGAGGGACACTGAAGCTTTCTTT
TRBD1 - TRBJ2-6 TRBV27 CASSLYLDRGISGANVLTF TGTGCCAGCAGTTTGTACCTCGACAGGGGAATTTCTGGGGCCAACGTCCTGACTTTC
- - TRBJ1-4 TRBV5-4 CASNYREKLFF TGTGCCAGCAACTACCGGGAAAAACTGTTTTTT
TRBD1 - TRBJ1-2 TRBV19 CASSISGTGSIGYTF TGTGCCAGTAGTATAAGTGGGACAGGGTCAATTGGCTACACCTTC
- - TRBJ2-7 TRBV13 CASTFGEITYEQYF TGTGCCAGCACTTTTGGAGAAATTACCTACGAGCAGTACTTC
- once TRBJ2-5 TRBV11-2 CASSQFETQYF TGTGCCAGCAGTCAATTCGAGACCCAGTACTTC
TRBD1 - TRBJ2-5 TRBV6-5 CASSSIQQGSVTQYF TGTGCCAGCAGTTCCATACAACAGGGGTCGGTGACCCAGTACTTC
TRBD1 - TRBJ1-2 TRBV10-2 CASSESMSIWTGGTNGYTF TGCGCCAGCAGTGAGTCGATGTCTATTTGGACAGGGGGCACAAATGGCTACACCTTC
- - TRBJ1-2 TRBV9 CASSASGTSGGYTF TGTGCCAGCAGCGCGAGCGGGACATCAGGTGGCTACACCTTC
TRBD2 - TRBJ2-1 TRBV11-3 CASSSASGRALGEQFF TGTGCCAGCAGCTCTGCTAGCGGGAGGGCCCTCGGGGAGCAGTTCTTC
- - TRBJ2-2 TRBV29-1 CSAAERLTTGELFF TGCAGCGCTGCCGAGCGATTGACCACCGGGGAGCTGTTTTTT
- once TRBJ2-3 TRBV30 CAWGVQGTDTQYF TGTGCCTGGGGAGTTCAAGGCACAGATACGCAGTATTTT
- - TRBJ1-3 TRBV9 CASSGASSGNTIYF TGTGCCAGCAGCGGGGCCTCGTCGGGAAACACCATATATTTT
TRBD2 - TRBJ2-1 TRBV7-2 CASSLGLRLAAGNEQFF TGTGCCAGCAGCTTAGGGTTGAGACTAGCGGCGGGGAATGAGCAGTTCTTC
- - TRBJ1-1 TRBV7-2 CASSLSKNTEAFF TGTGCCAGCAGCTTGAGCAAGAACACTGAAGCTTTCTTT
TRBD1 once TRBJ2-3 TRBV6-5 CASRRGQGRDTQYF TGTGCCAGCAGACGAGGACAGGGAAGAGATACGCAGTATTTT
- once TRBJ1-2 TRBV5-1 CASSFDRSYGYTF TGCGCCAGCAGCTTTGACAGAAGTTATGGCTACACCTTC
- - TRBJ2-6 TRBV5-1 CASSLAGVGANVLTF TGCGCCAGCAGCTTGGCCGGGGTAGGGGCCAACGTCCTGACTTTC
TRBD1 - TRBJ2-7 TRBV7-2 CASSLFKGQPYEQYF TGTGCCAGCAGCTTATTTAAGGGACAGCCCTACGAGCAGTACTTC
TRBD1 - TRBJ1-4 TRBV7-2 CASSGRTGANEKLFF TGTGCCAGCAGCGGACGGACAGGGGCTAATGAAAAACTGTTTTTT
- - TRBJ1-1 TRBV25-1 CASREREGPVGQAFF TGTGCCAGCAGGGAACGGGAGGGGCCCGTCGGTCAAGCTTTCTTT
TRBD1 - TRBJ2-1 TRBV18 CASSPARGPSYNEQFF TGTGCCAGCTCGCCCGCCAGGGGGCCATCCTACAATGAGCAGTTCTTC
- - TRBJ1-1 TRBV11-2 CASSPRTAMNTEAFF TGTGCCAGCAGCCCTCGGACAGCCATGAACACTGAAGCTTTCTTT
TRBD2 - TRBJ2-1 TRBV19 CASSTTGLPNEQFF TGTGCCAGTAGTACTACGGGACTACCGAATGAGCAGTTCTTC
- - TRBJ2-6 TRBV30 CAWSVQAGANVLTF TGTGCCTGGAGTGTACAGGCTGGGGCCAACGTCCTGACTTTC
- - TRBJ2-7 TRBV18 CASSPLPGGLEQYF TGTGCCAGCTCACCACTCCCTGGAGGACTCGAGCAGTACTTC
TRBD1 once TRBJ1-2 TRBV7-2 CASSLLTGDRYGYTF TGTGCCAGCAGCTTGCTGACGGGGGACAGATATGGCTACACCTTC
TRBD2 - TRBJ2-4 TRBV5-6 CASSLLSGSGGNIQYF TGTGCCAGCAGCTTACTTAGCGGGAGTGGAGGAAACATTCAGTACTTC
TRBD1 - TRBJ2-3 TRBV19 CASTSSGQRSTDTQYF TGTGCCAGTACGTCCTCGGGACAGCGTAGCACAGATACGCAGTATTTT
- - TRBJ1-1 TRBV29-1 CSVISWGPTTEAFF TGCAGCGTTATTTCATGGGGGCCCACCACTGAAGCTTTCTTT
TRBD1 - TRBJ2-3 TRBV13 CASSLTGGTDTQYF TGTGCCAGCAGCTTAACAGGGGGCACAGATACGCAGTATTTT
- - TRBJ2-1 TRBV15 CATSRDRQPYNEQFF TGTGCCACCAGCAGAGATCGACAACCTTACAATGAGCAGTTCTTC
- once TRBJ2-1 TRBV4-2 CASSQVGRSGGYYNEQFF TGTGCCAGCAGCCAAGTAGGTCGGTCGGGGGGCTACTACAATGAGCAGTTCTTC
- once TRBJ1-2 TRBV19 CASSLLHPGERGYTF TGTGCCAGTAGTCTCCTCCATCCGGGAGAGAGGGGCTACACCTTC
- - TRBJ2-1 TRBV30 CAWSVSGIHEQFF TGTGCCTGGAGTGTGTCAGGGATACATGAGCAGTTCTTC
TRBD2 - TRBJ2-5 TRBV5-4 CASSLLVSGSGMQDF TGTGCCAGCAGCTTGCTTGTGAGTGGTAGCGGGATGCAGGACTTC
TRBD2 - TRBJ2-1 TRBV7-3 CASSVIGGSYNEQFF TGTGCCAGCAGCGTCATTGGCGGGAGCTACAATGAGCAGTTCTTC
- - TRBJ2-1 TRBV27 CASNDPRGGKFF TGTGCCAGCAATGACCCTCGGGGTGGGAAATTCTTC
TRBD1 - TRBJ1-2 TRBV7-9 CASSLATDRANYGYTF TGTGCCAGCAGCTTAGCGACGGACAGGGCTAACTATGGCTACACCTTC
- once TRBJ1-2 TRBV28 CASSQPPTRGRPYGYTF TGTGCCAGCAGTCAACCCCCGACCAGGGGTCGACCCTATGGCTACACCTTC
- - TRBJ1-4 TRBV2 CASLDRGGVWSEKLFF TGTGCCAGCTTAGATCGGGGAGGGGTTTGGAGTGAAAAACTGTTTTTT
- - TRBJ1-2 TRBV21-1 CASSKKDRGRGYTF TGTGCCAGCAGCAAAAAGGACAGGGGACGAGGCTACACCTTC
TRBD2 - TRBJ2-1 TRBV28 CASSPWTSGDNEQFF TGTGCCAGCAGTCCCTGGACTAGCGGAGACAATGAGCAGTTCTTC